This T cell receptor (beta chain) was captured by sequencing in a study of identical twins. In its sample, this clonotype was seen a few times. J gave up 9 bases and V 10 bases, and 16 bases lay outside the gene matches. The CDR3 is 14 residues long. Germline CDR1 MNHNS, CDR2 SASEGT. TCRdb processed the 5' RACE reads anew with MiXCR; each CDR3 protein has one entry. The sample holds 500,000 or so distinct CDR3 sequences; roughly a fifth are singletons and the top ten take roughly 0.91%. These data were also reused for a study on T cells expressing NK-cell markers.

The sample taken for sequencing was CD4+ T cells sorted from blood. The J gene is TRBJ2-7, the V gene TRBV6-1; TRBD1 matches 9 bases. The source of this sequence is a woman aged 18-29 years in good health. The CDR3 here is CATQSGTGRFGQYF. The DNA of the CDR3 is TGTGCCACCCAGTCCGGGACAGGGAGGTTTGGGCAGTACTTC.